The sequence of this T cell receptor beta chain was determined in a study of cytomegalovirus exposure and HLA in healthy donors. Study-level findings and limits: An Asian-associated ancestry cluster reportedly showed fewer N-insertions than the roughly 670-donor mean in a later analysis. As a later analysis revealed, most CMV-associated TCR beta chains appeared HLA-restricted. TCR beta chain V- and J-gene trimming was linked, in a later analysis, to a missense variant in DCLRE1C.

Concerning this clone: No antigen is known for it.

The PCR used 60 Vbeta and 13 Jbeta primers. In the original workflow: A later analysis counted some 87 million unique TCR beta chains, 10 million to 12 million shared. Produced via immunoSEQ multiplex PCR; TCRdb's table is partial and in-frame only. The V and J calls and clone size were taken over from that table, and D and trimming were inferred from the DNA. The data contain around 100,000 clones, 50% to 65% of them seen just once; the ten biggest clones take up less than 4.5%. The V end was cut by 5 bases, the J end by 0 bases, with 14 bases between. Per the germline V gene, CDR1 is SGHRS and CDR2 is YFSETQ. This CDR3 is built from 16 residues.

The sequence was obtained from a man aged 25 to 45 in good health and CMV-seropositive. The chain carries TRBV5-1 and TRBJ2-2, with D possibly TRBD2 on 6 matching bases. The sample taken for sequencing was PBMCs. Here the CDR3 reads CASSPPGVSNTGELFF. The CDR3 DNA is TGCGCCAGCAGTCCCCCGGGGGTGTCGAACACCGGGGAGCTGTTTTTT.